These T cell receptor beta chains were read from a single sample in a study of T cell responses to AZD1222 COVID-19 vaccine. TCRdb's table, derived via immunoSEQ multiplex PCR, lists solely in-frame clones and lacks some. The data contain 15,000 to 20,000 clones, roughly 89% of them singletons. Source: peripheral blood, taken 28 days after the second AZD1222 dose. Receptors were obtained from an adult who received the AZD1222 COVID-19 vaccine. CDR3s include the opening cysteine and the closing phenylalanine or tryptophan. The order of the fields is D gene, J gene, clone size, V gene, CDR3 DNA, CDR3 protein. A D gene is named only where the DNA matches it firmly. Rows give clone size only sometimes, using once, few, many, or a class for an expanded clone.

>TRBD1|TRBJ1-1|.|TRBV9
TGTGCCAGCAGCGTAGGTGGAAACACAGGGGCTGAAGCTTTCTTT
CASSVGGNTGAEAFF
>.|TRBJ1-5|.|TRBV7-8
TGTGCCAGCAGCCTCCGGGGTCAGCCCCAGCATTTT
CASSLRGQPQHF
>TRBD1|TRBJ1-2|.|TRBV10-2
TGCGCCAGCAGTGATATGGGACAGGGGGCCAGGTATGGCTACACCTTC
CASSDMGQGARYGYTF
>.|TRBJ1-6|once|TRBV5-1
TGCGCCAGCAGCTTGGCAGGGGTCTCACCCCTCCACTTT
CASSLAGVSPLHF
>.|TRBJ1-5|.|TRBV6-1
TGTGCCAGCAGTGAAGTGGGGAACAATCAGCCCCAGCATTTT
CASSEVGNNQPQHF
>.|TRBJ1-2|.|TRBV11-2
TGTGCCAGCAGCCCGAGCCCTAACTATGGCTACACCTTC
CASSPSPNYGYTF
>TRBD2|TRBJ2-3|.|TRBV15
TGTGCCACCAGCAGAGAATGGGCTAGCGGGAGCACAGATACGCAGTATTTT
CATSREWASGSTDTQYF
>.|TRBJ2-3|once|TRBV7-8
TGTGCCAGCAGCTTAGGACGCGGAGCTAGCACAGATACGCAGTATTTT
CASSLGRGASTDTQYF
>TRBD1|TRBJ2-7|.|TRBV5-1
TGCGCCAGCAGCTTAGGACAGGTCGACTACGAGCAGTACTTC
CASSLGQVDYEQYF
>.|TRBJ1-4|.|TRBV15
TGTGCCACCAGCAGGAAAGTTGGCTTAGGGGAAAAACTGTTTTTT
CATSRKVGLGEKLFF
>.|TRBJ1-2|.|TRBV6-5
TGTGCCAGCAGTCCCGACAGATACTATGGCTACACCTTC
CASSPDRYYGYTF
>.|TRBJ1-4|few|TRBV5-1
TGCGCCAGCAGCGAATCGGGGGCGGGTGAAAAACTGTTTTTT
CASSESGAGEKLFF
>.|TRBJ1-3|.|TRBV6-5
TGTGCTACCCACTCCAAAGGAAACACCATATATTTT
CATHSKGNTIYF
>.|TRBJ1-2|.|TRBV6-6
TGTGCCAGCAGCGGGGACGGCTATGGCTACACCTTC
CASSGDGYGYTF
>.|TRBJ2-3|.|TRBV6-6
TGTGCCAGCAGTTGGGGGACAAAAAGCACAGATACGCAGTATTTT
CASSWGTKSTDTQYF
>TRBD1|TRBJ1-4|.|TRBV6-5
TGTGCCAGCAGTTTATTAGGGACAGCATCTAATGAAAAACTGTTTTTT
CASSLLGTASNEKLFF
>TRBD1|TRBJ1-2|.|TRBV5-1
TGCGCCAGCAGCTCAGGACAGGCGGCGATAACCTTC
CASSSGQAAITF
>.|TRBJ2-7|.|TRBV7-9
TGTGCCAGCAGCTTAGGGGGCAGAAGAGTCTACGAGCAGTACTTC
CASSLGGRRVYEQYF
>.|TRBJ1-2|.|TRBV6-2/TRBV6-3
TGTGCCAGCAGTTTTTGGGACATGAGCTATGGCTACACCTTC
CASSFWDMSYGYTF
>.|TRBJ1-1|.|TRBV30
TGTGCCTGGAACCGGGACACCAACACTGAAGCTTTCTTT
CAWNRDTNTEAFF
>TRBD2|TRBJ2-1|few|TRBV19
TGTGCCAGTAGTTCCCCCCCCGGGAGGACCTACAATGAGCAGTTCTTC
CASSSPPGRTYNEQFF
>.|TRBJ1-1|.|TRBV5-4
TGTGCCAGCAGCTTGGCCAATTGGGGCAACACTGAAGCTTTCTTT
CASSLANWGNTEAFF
>.|TRBJ1-3|.|TRBV27
TGTGCCAGCAGTTTCAGGGGATTTGGAAACACCATATATTTT
CASSFRGFGNTIYF
>.|TRBJ2-5|.|TRBV3-1/TRBV3-2
TGTGCCAGCAGCCTTGACTACGAGTGGACCCAGTACTTC
CASSLDYEWTQYF
>TRBD1|TRBJ2-1|once|TRBV7-2
TGTGCCAGCAGCTTAGGGACAGGTGAGCAGTTCTTC
CASSLGTGEQFF
>.|TRBJ1-4|.|TRBV18
TGTGCCAGCTCTCGGGGGACTAATGAAAAACTGTTTTTT
CASSRGTNEKLFF
>.|TRBJ1-1|.|TRBV29-1
TGCAGCGTTGCTCTAGGCAGGCTGAACACTGAAGCTTTCTTT
CSVALGRLNTEAFF
>.|TRBJ2-3|.|TRBV4-1
TGCGCCAGCAGCCAAGGGGGACTGCCGGATACGCAGTATTTT
CASSQGGLPDTQYF
>.|TRBJ1-2|.|TRBV12-3/TRBV12-4
TGTGCCAGCAGTTCCCCAGGAATCGTCTACACCTTC
CASSSPGIVYTF
>.|TRBJ2-3|.|TRBV10-1
TGCGCCAGCAGTCCAGGTCTGAGCACAGATACGCAGTATTTT
CASSPGLSTDTQYF
>.|TRBJ1-2|.|TRBV19
TGTGCCAGTAGTTGGGGCGTCTTCTATGGCTACACCTTC
CASSWGVFYGYTF
>.|TRBJ1-1|.|TRBV3-1/TRBV3-2
TGTGCCAGCAGCCAAGAAAGCGTTTTGGAAGCTTTCTTT
CASSQESVLEAFF
>.|TRBJ2-7|.|TRBV3-1/TRBV3-2
TGTGCCAGCAGCCAAGCGGGAAGCTCCTACGAGCAGTACTTC
CASSQAGSSYEQYF
>TRBD1|TRBJ2-3|.|TRBV14
TGTGCCAGCAGCCAAGCGGCAGGGGGAACAGATACGCAGTATTTT
CASSQAAGGTDTQYF
>.|TRBJ1-1|.|TRBV6-1
TGTGCCAGCAGTGAAGGCCGCACTGAAGCTTTCTTT
CASSEGRTEAFF
>TRBD1|TRBJ2-5|.|TRBV14
TGTGCCAGCAGCCACCGGACAGGGGTGGTGGAGACCCAGTACTTC
CASSHRTGVVETQYF
>.|TRBJ2-5|.|TRBV4-2
TGTGCCAGCAGCCAAGCCTCCCAATGGCGGGAAGGTGAGACCCAGTACTTC
CASSQASQWREGETQYF
>.|TRBJ2-2|.|TRBV7-2
TGTGCCAGCAGCTTTACAGGGTCCCATTCCACCGGGGAGCTGTTTTTT
CASSFTGSHSTGELFF
>.|TRBJ2-2|.|TRBV23-1
TGCGCCAGCAGTCTCTTGGGTGGGGTCGGGGAGCTGTTTTTT
CASSLLGGVGELFF
>.|TRBJ2-5|.|TRBV24-1
TGTGCCACCAGCAAAGGGAGCCTCCAAGAGACCCAGTACTTC
CATSKGSLQETQYF
>.|TRBJ1-1|.|TRBV5-1
TGCGCCAGCAGCTTACAGGGAAGGACTGAAGCTTTCTTT
CASSLQGRTEAFF
>TRBD1|TRBJ1-6|.|TRBV2
TGTGCCAGCAGTCCGGACAGGGGCTCCTATAATTCACCCCTCCACTTT
CASSPDRGSYNSPLHF
>TRBD1|TRBJ1-6|.|TRBV6-5
TGTGCCAGCAGTCCCATCGACAGGGCGGCGTCACCCCTCCACTTT
CASSPIDRAASPLHF
>.|TRBJ1-4|once|TRBV5-5
TGTGCCAGCCGACTCGGGGTGGCTAATGAAAAACTGTTTTTT
CASRLGVANEKLFF
>.|TRBJ1-2|once|TRBV30
TGTGCCTGGAGTGTACAGGGCGGCTATGGCTACACCTTC
CAWSVQGGYGYTF
>.|TRBJ1-5|.|TRBV28
TGTGCCAGCAGCTCTCTCCAGGGCGGACAGCCCCAGCATTTT
CASSSLQGGQPQHF
>TRBD2|TRBJ2-7|.|TRBV7-2
TGTGCCAGCAGCTCCGTGATAGCGGGAGACTACGAGCAGTACTTC
CASSSVIAGDYEQYF
>.|TRBJ2-1|few|TRBV5-1
TGCGCCAGCAGCTTGGCCGGCGTCGGACCCTACAATGAGCAGTTCTTC
CASSLAGVGPYNEQFF
>TRBD1|TRBJ2-3|.|TRBV29-1
TGCAGCGTTAAGAGGGGGCCTGCCACAGATACGCAGTATTTT
CSVKRGPATDTQYF
>.|TRBJ2-5|once|TRBV5-1
TGCGCCAGCAGCTCCGGACTATCAGGGGAGACCCAGTACTTC
CASSSGLSGETQYF
>.|TRBJ2-2|.|TRBV28
TGTGCCAGCAGTTTATATTTCGGGAACACCGGGGAGCTGTTTTTT
CASSLYFGNTGELFF
>TRBD1|TRBJ1-2|.|TRBV24-1
TGTGCCACCAGTGGCTTGGGGACAGGGGCAAACTATGGCTACACCTTC
CATSGLGTGANYGYTF
>.|TRBJ1-1|.|TRBV10-3
TGTGCCATCAGTGAGTGGGGCGGTCCGAACACTGAAGCTTTCTTT
CAISEWGGPNTEAFF
>TRBD1|TRBJ1-2|.|TRBV6-1
TGTGCCAGCAGTGAACCCCCGACAGGGCGTTATGGCTACACCTTC
CASSEPPTGRYGYTF
>.|TRBJ2-2|.|TRBV19
TGTGCCAGTAGTGCAGAGCCGAACACCGGGGAGCTGTTTTTT
CASSAEPNTGELFF
>.|TRBJ2-6|.|TRBV5-1
TGCGCCAGCAGCCCCGGAGCTCAAACTGGGGGGGCCAACGTCCTGACTTTC
CASSPGAQTGGANVLTF